Presented here are 30 T cell receptor beta chains from one specimen sequenced in a study of shared clonotypes between healthy human individuals (dated by TCRdb to between 2020 and 2021). Preparation of the library involved the immunoSEQ multiplex PCR assay. TCRdb retrieved this table from immuneACCESS and kept in-frame rearrangements only. Not all clones are present; in checked studies, unresolved V genes account for under half, and no reason is known for the remainder. Here the sample has more than 2,000,000 clones; approximately 92% occur a single time. The ten most abundant clones make up over 0.12% of the sample. The sample taken for sequencing was naive CD4+ T cells sorted from blood. What this sample's cell subset or site label stands for: CD45RA+ positively selected. The receptors were sampled from a man aged 18-30 years in good health.

A single count supports this clone. The chain uses TRBV5-6 and TRBJ1-1; TRBD1 is a possible D gene (5 bases). The CDR3 has 15 amino acids. Germline CDR1 and CDR2: SGHDT and YYEEEE. Trimming stripped 1 base from V and 4 bases from J, with 14 bases between. CDR3 protein: CASSLNGVGGTEAFF. DNA of the CDR3: TGTGCCAGCAGCTTGAACGGGGTTGGGGGCACTGAAGCTTTCTTT.

The chain couples TRBV19 to TRBJ2-2, with TRBD1 identical over 7 bases. Unmatched junction bases numbered 9, after V lost 6 bases and J lost 2 bases. Germline CDR1 and CDR2: LNHDA and SQIVND (reference sequence). CDR3 length: 16 amino acids. CDR3 sequence (DNA): TGTGCCAGTAGCCTTCCGGGACAGTTCAACACCGGGGAGCTGTTTTTT. It codes for CASSLPGQFNTGELFF.

This rearrangement joins TRBV18 to TRBJ2-3; perhaps TRBD2 as D (6 bases). Germline lookup yields CDR1 KGHSH and CDR2 LQKENI. V was trimmed by 0 bases and J by 6 bases, leaving 16 bases between them. The CDR3 has 16 amino acids. Written as DNA, the CDR3 is TGTGCCAGCTCACCACCCGGAGTAAGCGGGCGGGATACGCAGTATTTT. This encodes CASSPPGVSGRDTQYF.

The rearrangement links TRBV4-1 to TRBJ1-4; D is unresolved. In germline, CDR1 is MGHRA, CDR2 YSYEKL. The CDR3 is made up of 15 amino acids. V dropped 6 bases and J dropped 0 bases, with 11 bases sitting between them. As DNA, the CDR3 is TGCGCCAGCAGTTCAAGGTCACCAACTAATGAAAAACTGTTTTTT. This encodes CASSSRSPTNEKLFF.

This chain joins TRBV30 and TRBJ1-5, with a weak D call TRBD1 (5 bases). Trimming took 3 bases from V and 6 from J, leaving 9 bases between them. Germline V lookup: CDR1 GTSNPN, CDR2 SVGIG (reference sequence). The CDR3 totals 12 residues. CDR3 nucleotide sequence: TGTGCCTGGAGCCCAGGGAGTCAGCCCCAGCATTTT. Amino acids: CAWSPGSQPQHF.

The V and J genes are TRBV9 and TRBJ1-2; TRBD1 might be the D (5 bases). Germline-derived CDR1 and CDR2 are SGDLS and YYNGEE. This CDR3 comprises 15 residues. V lost 1 base and J lost 3, with 13 bases in between. CDR3 in DNA: TGTGCCAGCAGCGTACGTCCCCGGGGGGACTATGGCTACACCTTC. Protein: CASSVRPRGDYGYTF.

The chain is built from TRBV5-4 and TRBJ2-3; 7 bases are a match to TRBD1. This CDR3 comprises 13 residues. With V trimmed by 0 bases and J by 6 bases, 1 base remained unmatched. CDR1 SGHNT and CDR2 YYREEE come from the germline V gene (reference sequence). The CDR3 sequence: CASSLAQGDTQYF. The CDR3 nucleotides are TGTGCCAGCAGCTTGGCACAGGGGGATACGCAGTATTTT.

V gene TRBV27 combines with J gene TRBJ2-7, with 11 bases fitting TRBD2. Germline V lookup: CDR1 MNHEY, CDR2 SMNVEV (reference sequence). Trimming removed 5 bases from V and 5 bases from J; junction bases left unmatched: 5. The CDR3 consists of 14 residues. CDR3 residues: CASSLAGGWNEQYF. The CDR3 region has the DNA TGTGCCAGCAGTCTAGCGGGGGGTTGGAACGAGCAGTACTTC.

The genes are TRBV28 and TRBJ1-2; TRBD1 aligns across 7 bases. Germline-derived CDR1 and CDR2 are MDHEN and SYDVKM. The V and J ends lost 4 bases and 0 bases, in that order; junction bases with no gene match: 5. The CDR3 loop spans 15 amino acids. This chain's CDR3 is CASSSWDRSNYGYTF. The CDR3, as DNA: TGTGCCAGCAGTTCATGGGACAGATCTAACTATGGCTACACCTTC.

The chain carries TRBV9 and TRBJ2-5; TRBD2 aligns across 7 bases. Germline CDR1 reads SGDLS; CDR2 reads YYNGEE. This CDR3 is 17 amino acids long. V trimming: 0 bases; J trimming: 2 bases; junction bases outside the gene matches: 10. CDR3 amino acids: CASSVGASGGLQETQYF. The CDR3 nucleotides read TGTGCCAGCAGCGTAGGAGCTAGCGGAGGACTTCAAGAGACCCAGTACTTC.

The V gene is TRBV4-3, the J gene TRBJ2-7; tentatively, D is TRBD2 (5 bases). Germline loops: CDR1 LGHNA, CDR2 YSLEER. CDR3 length: 16 amino acids. The V end lost 0 bases, the J end lost 2 bases, and 14 bases lay between the germline ends. The CDR3 coding sequence is TGCGCCAGCAGCCAAGATGTAAATGCGAGGGCCTACGAGCAGTACTTC. Translating it yields CASSQDVNARAYEQYF.

This clone was observed a single time. The chain links TRBV10-3 to TRBJ2-3; TRBD2 agrees at 8 bases. Per the germline V gene, CDR1 is ENHRY and CDR2 is SYGVKD. CDR3 length equals 13 residues. The ends lost 10 bases at V and 2 bases at J; junction bases unmatched: 5. The DNA of the CDR3 is TGTGCCACCTTAGCGGGGTACACAGATACGCAGTATTTT. Residues: CATLAGYTDTQYF.

This clone was seen just once. This chain connects TRBV27 to TRBJ2-2; TRBD2 is a possible D gene (5 bases). There are 18 residues in the CDR3. V dropped 5 bases and J dropped 4 bases, with 23 bases sitting between them. Germline CDR1 is MNHEY and CDR2 is SMNVEV (reference sequence). The CDR3 spells CASSHRGIASPITGELFF. The CDR3 region has the DNA TGTGCCAGCAGTCACCGGGGTATCGCGTCTCCGATCACCGGGGAGCTGTTTTTT.

The chain carries TRBV11-2 and TRBJ1-2, with 7 bases lining up with TRBD1. V gave up 4 bases and J gave up 3 bases; unmatched junction bases: 5. Germline loops: CDR1 SGHAT, CDR2 FQNNGV. The CDR3 runs to 14 residues. CDR3 region: CASSYMTGYYGYTF. Written as DNA, the CDR3 is TGTGCCAGCAGCTACATGACAGGGTACTATGGCTACACCTTC.

This clone was recorded once. The chain is built from TRBV5-1 and TRBJ2-3; 8 nucleotides line up with TRBD2. Per the germline V gene, CDR1 is SGHRS and CDR2 is YFSETQ. Losses at the gene ends were 7 bases for V and 5 bases for J; bases not matched to a gene: 12. CDR3 size: 15 residues. The CDR3 is CASLKAGDSRDTQYF. CDR3 coding DNA: TGCGCCAGCCTTAAAGCGGGAGATTCGAGAGATACGCAGTATTTT.

V gene TRBV30 combines with J gene TRBJ2-3; no reliable D call. Germline CDR1 and CDR2: GTSNPN and SVGIG (reference sequence). Trimming pared 2 bases from V and 4 bases from J, leaving 13 bases between. The CDR3 has 14 amino acids. The CDR3 coding sequence is TGTGCCTGGAGTCCCCCGCTAGTTGCAGATACGCAGTATTTT. It specifies CAWSPPLVADTQYF.

V is TRBV19 and J is TRBJ1-1; 8 bases fit TRBD1. CDR3 length: 15 residues. The junction had 8 bases not matched to a gene; V was cut back by 7 bases and J by 1 base. Germline V gene lookup returns CDR1 LNHDA and CDR2 SQIVND (reference sequence). CDR3 region: CASTPVGQGNTEAFF. The CDR3 DNA follows: TGTGCCAGTACGCCGGTCGGACAGGGGAACACTGAAGCTTTCTTT.

V and J are TRBV6-5 and TRBJ1-3; D call uncertain. V shed 0 bases and J shed 0 bases, with 6 bases lying between them. Germline V gives CDR1 MNHEY, CDR2 SVGAGI. This CDR3 spans 15 amino acids. CDR3 in amino acids: CASSYSVLSGNTIYF. The CDR3 bases are TGTGCCAGCAGTTACTCGGTTCTCTCTGGAAACACCATATATTTT.

This CDR3 reads CAGQGASNEKLFF. DNA of the CDR3: TGTGCCGGACAGGGGGCGTCTAATGAAAAACTGTTTTTT. The chain carries TRBV30 and TRBJ1-4; TRBD1 agrees at 11 bases. CDR1 and CDR2 from the germline V gene are GTSNPN and SVGIG (reference sequence). CDR3 length: 13 residues. V gave up 8 bases and J gave up 3 bases; unmatched junction bases: 2.

This sequence joins TRBV10-3 and TRBJ2-7, with a possible D match to TRBD1 (5 bases). V gave up 4 bases and J gave up 5 bases, with 6 bases separating them. This CDR3 region has 11 residues. Germline values: CDR1 ENHRY, CDR2 SYGVKD. The CDR3 sequence: CAISAGNEQYF. CDR3 DNA sequence: TGTGCCATCAGTGCAGGGAACGAGCAGTACTTC.

The rearrangement links TRBV30 to TRBJ2-4, with 7 bases identical to TRBD1. The CDR3 length is 15 residues. The V segment lost 1 base and the J segment 3 bases; nucleotides outside the gene matches: 6. The germline CDR1 and CDR2 sequences are GTSNPN and SVGIG (reference sequence). In nucleotides, the CDR3 is TGTGCCTGGAGTGCATCGACAGGGCTCAAAAACATTCAGTACTTC. It specifies CAWSASTGLKNIQYF.

The J gene is TRBJ1-5, the V gene TRBV7-2; 9 nucleotides align to TRBD1. V was pared by 4 bases and J by 3 bases, with 7 bases of the junction left unmatched. Germline V gene data show CDR1 as SGHTA and CDR2 as FQGNSA. The CDR3 has 16 residues. CDR3 coding DNA: TGTGCCAGCAGCTGGGGACAGGGCCCTGTCAATCAGCCCCAGCATTTT. Its protein is CASSWGQGPVNQPQHF.

The gene calls are TRBV11-2 and TRBJ2-7; no clear D gene. Germline loops: CDR1 SGHAT, CDR2 FQNNGV. This CDR3 has 13 residues. V was trimmed by 1 base and J by 3 bases, leaving 7 bases between them. The CDR3 loop is CASSLGWNYEQYF. CDR3 DNA sequence: TGTGCCAGCAGCTTAGGCTGGAACTACGAGCAGTACTTC.

The chain combines TRBV20-1 with TRBJ2-1, with D unresolved. The CDR3 runs to 10 residues. CDR1 DFQATT and CDR2 SNEGSKA come from the germline V gene (reference sequence). Trimming left V 7 bases short and J 5 bases short, with 6 bases between. As DNA, the CDR3 is TGCAGTGTTACGAACAATGAGCAGTTCTTC. Protein sequence: CSVTNNEQFF.

V and J are TRBV6-6 and TRBJ2-2; D not resolved. The CDR3 runs to 13 residues. The germline CDR1 and CDR2 sequences are MNHNY and SVGAGI (reference sequence). Trimming took off 6 bases at V and 6 bases at J, with 11 bases between the two ends. The CDR3 nucleotides are TGTGCCAGCAGCGCTTCATCCCCCGGGGAGCTGTTTTTT. Amino acid sequence: CASSASSPGELFF.

This sequence joins TRBV7-6 and TRBJ1-1, with D unresolved. V dropped 1 base and J dropped 1 base, with 10 bases sitting between them. The CDR3 has 15 amino acids. Germline values: CDR1 SGHVS, CDR2 FNYEAQ. Here the CDR3 DNA reads TGTGCCAGCAGCTTAGATTTAGGCGGGAACACTGAAGCTTTCTTT. Its protein is CASSLDLGGNTEAFF. Supplemented by reference TRBV7-6 and TRBJ1-1, the full variable domain reads GAGVSQSPRYKVTKRGQDVALRCDPISGHVSLYWYRQALGQGPEFLTYFNYEAQQDKSGLPNDRFSAERPEGSISTLTIQRTEQRDSAMYRCASSLDLGGNTEAFFGQGTRLTVV.

The chain joins TRBV6-1 to TRBJ1-1; D uncertain. V was shortened by 11 bases and J by 3 bases, with 16 bases between the two germline ends. CDR1 and CDR2 from the germline V gene are MNHNS and SASEGT. The CDR3 length is 13 residues. The CDR3 region has the DNA TGTGCCGCCACAGAGCTCCTGGACACTGAAGCTTTCTTT. Translating it yields CAATELLDTEAFF.

The gene calls are TRBV5-1 and TRBJ2-1; 9 bases map to TRBD2. CDR3 length: 14 residues. The germline V gene encodes CDR1 SGHRS and CDR2 YFSETQ. V gave up 4 bases and J gave up 3 bases; unmatched junction bases: 2. The CDR3 sequence: CASSASGDYNEQFF. DNA for the CDR3: TGCGCCAGCAGCGCTAGCGGGGACTACAATGAGCAGTTCTTC.

The rearrangement joins TRBV5-1 to TRBJ1-1; 8 positions agree with TRBD1. From germline, CDR1 is SGHRS and CDR2 YFSETQ. V lost 4 bases, J lost 1 base, and 12 bases stayed unmatched. The CDR3 covers 17 residues. The CDR3 region has the DNA TGCGCCAGCAGCCCCGGACAGGGAGCTGCCGGGAACACTGAAGCTTTCTTT. This codes for CASSPGQGAAGNTEAFF.

A note on this clone: Additional DNA sequences in this sample encode the identical CDR3. This rearrangement joins TRBV7-2 to TRBJ2-3, with 8 bases fitting TRBD2. Trimming at V came to 4 bases and at J to 6 bases, leaving 6 bases not matched to a gene. This CDR3 spans 14 amino acids. The germline V gene has CDR1 SGHTA and CDR2 FQGNSA. The CDR3 protein is CASSSAGVGDTQYF. CDR3 DNA: TGTGCCAGCAGCTCAGCGGGAGTGGGGGATACGCAGTATTTT.